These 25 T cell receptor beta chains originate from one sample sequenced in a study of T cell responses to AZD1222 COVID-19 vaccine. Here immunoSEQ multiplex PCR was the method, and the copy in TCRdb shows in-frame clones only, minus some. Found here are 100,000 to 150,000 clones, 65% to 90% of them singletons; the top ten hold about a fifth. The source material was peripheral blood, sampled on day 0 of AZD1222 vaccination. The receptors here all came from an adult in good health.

CDR3 in DNA: TGTGCCAGTAAGGTGCGGGTCATGAACACTGAAGCTTTCTTT. Its protein is CASKVRVMNTEAFF. The chain carries TRBV19 and TRBJ1-1; no clear D. V lost 7 bases and J lost 0, with 12 bases in between. The CDR3 loop spans 14 amino acids. Germline V gives CDR1 LNHDA, CDR2 SQIVND (reference sequence).

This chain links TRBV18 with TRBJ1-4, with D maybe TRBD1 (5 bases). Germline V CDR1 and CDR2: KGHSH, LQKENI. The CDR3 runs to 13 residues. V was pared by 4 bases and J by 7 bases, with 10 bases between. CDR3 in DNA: TGTGCCAGCTCACGGGACGCGCTTGAAAAACTGTTTTTT. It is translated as CASSRDALEKLFF.

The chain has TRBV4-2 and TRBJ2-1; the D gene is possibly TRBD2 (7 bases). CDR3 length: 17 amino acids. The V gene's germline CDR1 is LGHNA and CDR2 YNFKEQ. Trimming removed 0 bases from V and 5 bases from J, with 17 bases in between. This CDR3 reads CASSQDGGGGTNNEQFF. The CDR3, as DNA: TGTGCCAGCAGCCAAGATGGGGGCGGGGGAACTAACAATGAGCAGTTCTTC.

The CDR3 sequence: CASSQSPNPNRGRAHSGPEYEQYF. The CDR3 DNA reads as TGCGCCAGCAGTCAATCGCCCAACCCAAACCGTGGCCGCGCTCACAGTGGGCCGGAATACGAGCAGTACTTC. The rearrangement joins TRBV23-1 to TRBJ2-7, with no clear D. TRBV23-1 falls under the ORF class, with uncertain function. The V end lost 0 bases, the J end lost 4 bases, and 40 bases lay between the germline ends. The CDR3 loop spans 24 amino acids.

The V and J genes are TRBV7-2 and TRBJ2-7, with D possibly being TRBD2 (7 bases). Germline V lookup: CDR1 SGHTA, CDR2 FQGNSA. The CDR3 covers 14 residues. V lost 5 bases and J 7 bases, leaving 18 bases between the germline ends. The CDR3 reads CASSLSGGRWEQYF. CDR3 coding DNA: TGTGCCAGCAGCCTGTCCGGGGGGCGTTGGGAGCAGTACTTC.

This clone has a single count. The CDR3 loop reads CASSTSQTGKRGETQYF. CDR3 coding DNA: TGTGCCAGTAGTACGAGCCAGACAGGGAAAAGGGGGGAGACCCAGTACTTC. V usage is TRBV19 and J usage is TRBJ2-5, with 7 bases that match TRBD1. The ends lost 4 bases at V and 5 bases at J; junction bases unmatched: 16. Germline assignment: CDR1 LNHDA and CDR2 SQIVND (reference sequence). The CDR3 has 17 residues.

The CDR3 sequence: CASSLIAPANTGELFF. CDR3 DNA: TGTGCCAGCAGCTTGATAGCCCCCGCGAACACCGGGGAGCTGTTTTTT. The V and J genes are TRBV7-3 and TRBJ2-2, with unresolved D. Trimming left V 3 bases short and J 0 bases short, with 11 bases between. The CDR3 runs to 16 residues. The germline V gene has CDR1 SGHTA and CDR2 FQGTGA.

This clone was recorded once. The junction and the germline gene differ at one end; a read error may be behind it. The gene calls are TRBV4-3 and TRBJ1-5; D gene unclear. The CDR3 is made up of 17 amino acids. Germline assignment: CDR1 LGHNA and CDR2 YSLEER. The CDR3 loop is CASSQEARTDSNQSQHF. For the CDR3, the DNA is TGCGCCAGCAGCCAAGAAGCCAGAACAGATTCAAATCAGTCCCAGCATTTT.

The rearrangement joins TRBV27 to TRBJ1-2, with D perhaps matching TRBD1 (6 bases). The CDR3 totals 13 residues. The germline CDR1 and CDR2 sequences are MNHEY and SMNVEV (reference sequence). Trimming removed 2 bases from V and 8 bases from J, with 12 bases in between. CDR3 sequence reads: CASSLNRDSGYTF. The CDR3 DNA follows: TGTGCCAGCAGTTTAAACAGGGACTCGGGCTACACCTTC.

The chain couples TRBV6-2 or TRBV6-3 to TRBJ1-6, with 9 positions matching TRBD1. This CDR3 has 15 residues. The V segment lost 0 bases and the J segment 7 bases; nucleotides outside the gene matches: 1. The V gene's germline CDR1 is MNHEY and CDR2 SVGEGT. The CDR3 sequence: CASSYSGQGNSPLHF. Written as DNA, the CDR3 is TGTGCCAGCAGTTACTCGGGACAGGGCAATTCACCCCTCCACTTT.

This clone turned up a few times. The CDR3 DNA is TGTGCCAGCAGCCAAGATCATCGGACTGAAGCTTTCTTT. This translates into CASSQDHRTEAFF. The V call is TRBV3-1 (or the pseudogene TRBV3-2), the J call TRBJ1-1; no definite D call. Trimming took off 0 bases at V and 5 bases at J, with 7 bases between the two ends. CDR3 length: 13 amino acids. Germline V lookup: CDR1 LGHDT, CDR2 YNNKEL (reference sequence).

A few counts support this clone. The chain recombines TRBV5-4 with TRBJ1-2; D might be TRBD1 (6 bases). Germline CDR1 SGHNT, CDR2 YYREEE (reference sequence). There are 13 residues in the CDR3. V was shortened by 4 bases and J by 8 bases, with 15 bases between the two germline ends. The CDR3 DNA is TGTGCCAGCAGCCCCGTCCGGGGGGCGGGCTACACCTTC. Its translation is CASSPVRGAGYTF.

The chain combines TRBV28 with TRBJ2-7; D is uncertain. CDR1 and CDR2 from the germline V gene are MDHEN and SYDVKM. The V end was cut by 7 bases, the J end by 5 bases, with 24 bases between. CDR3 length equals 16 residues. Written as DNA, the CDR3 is TGTGCCAGCACCACTTCCTCGGGTTCCGGGTTCCACGAGCAGTACTTC. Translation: CASTTSSGSGFHEQYF.

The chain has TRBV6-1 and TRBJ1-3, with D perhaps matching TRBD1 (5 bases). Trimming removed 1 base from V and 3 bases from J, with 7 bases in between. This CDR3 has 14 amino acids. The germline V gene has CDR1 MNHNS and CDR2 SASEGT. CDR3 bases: TGTGCCAGCAGTGAAGGGGGGGATGGAAACACCATATATTTT. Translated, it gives CASSEGGDGNTIYF.

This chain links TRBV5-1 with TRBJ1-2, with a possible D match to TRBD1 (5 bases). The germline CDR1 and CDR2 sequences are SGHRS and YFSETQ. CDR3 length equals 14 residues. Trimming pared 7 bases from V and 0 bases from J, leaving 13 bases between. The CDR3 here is CASWWGTTNYGYTF. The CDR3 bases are TGCGCCAGCTGGTGGGGGACTACTAACTATGGCTACACCTTC. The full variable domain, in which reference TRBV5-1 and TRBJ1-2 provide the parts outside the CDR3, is KAGVTQTPRYLIKTRGQQVTLSCSPISGHRSVSWYQQTPGQGLQFLFEYFSETQRNKGNFPGRFSGRQFSNSRSEMNVSTLELGDSALYLCASWWGTTNYGYTFGSGTRLTVV.

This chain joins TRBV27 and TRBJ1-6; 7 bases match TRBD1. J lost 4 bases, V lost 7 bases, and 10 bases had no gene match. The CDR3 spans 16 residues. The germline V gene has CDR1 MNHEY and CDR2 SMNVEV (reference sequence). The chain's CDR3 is CASTPGQAGYNSPLHF. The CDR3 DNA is TGTGCCAGCACCCCAGGACAGGCGGGATATAATTCACCCCTCCACTTT.

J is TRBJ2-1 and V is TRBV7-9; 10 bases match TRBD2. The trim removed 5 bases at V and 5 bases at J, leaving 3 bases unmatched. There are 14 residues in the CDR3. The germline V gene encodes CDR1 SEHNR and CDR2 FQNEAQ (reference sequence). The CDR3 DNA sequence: TGTGCCAGCAGCATTAGCGGGGGGAACAATGAGCAGTTCTTC. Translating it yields CASSISGGNNEQFF.

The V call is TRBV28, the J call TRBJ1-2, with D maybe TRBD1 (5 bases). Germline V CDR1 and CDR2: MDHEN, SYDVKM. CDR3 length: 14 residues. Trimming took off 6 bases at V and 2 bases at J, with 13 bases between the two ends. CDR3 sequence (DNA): TGTGCCAGCAGCGTTAACGGGGGGAACTATGGCTACACCTTC. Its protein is CASSVNGGNYGYTF.

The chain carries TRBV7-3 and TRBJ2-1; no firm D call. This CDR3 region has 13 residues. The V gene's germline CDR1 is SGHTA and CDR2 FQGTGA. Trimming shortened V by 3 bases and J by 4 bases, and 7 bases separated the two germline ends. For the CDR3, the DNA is TGTGCCAGCAGCTTGGACCCGTACAATGAGCAGTTCTTC. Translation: CASSLDPYNEQFF.

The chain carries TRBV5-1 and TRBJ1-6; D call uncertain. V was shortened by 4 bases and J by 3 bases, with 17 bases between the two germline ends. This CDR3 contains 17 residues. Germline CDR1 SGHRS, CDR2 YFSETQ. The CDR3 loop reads CASSPSIARNYNSPLHF. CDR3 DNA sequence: TGCGCCAGCAGCCCGAGCATCGCACGCAACTATAATTCACCCCTCCACTTT.

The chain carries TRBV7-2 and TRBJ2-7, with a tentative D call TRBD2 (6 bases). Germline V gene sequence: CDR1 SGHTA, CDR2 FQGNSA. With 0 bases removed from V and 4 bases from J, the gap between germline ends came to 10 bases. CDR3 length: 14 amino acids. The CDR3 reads CASSLAAGRYEQYF. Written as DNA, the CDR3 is TGTGCCAGCAGCTTAGCGGCAGGGAGGTACGAGCAGTACTTC.

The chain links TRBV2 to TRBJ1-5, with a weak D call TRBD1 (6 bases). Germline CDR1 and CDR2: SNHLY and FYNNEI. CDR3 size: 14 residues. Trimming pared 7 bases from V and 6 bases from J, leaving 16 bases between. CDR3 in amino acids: CASKGVGRGQPQHF. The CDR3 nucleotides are TGTGCCAGCAAGGGGGTTGGGCGGGGTCAGCCCCAGCATTTT. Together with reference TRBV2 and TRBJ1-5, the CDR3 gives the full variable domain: EPEVTQTPSHQVTQMGQEVILRCVPISNHLYFYWYRQILGQKVEFLVSFYNNEISEKSEIFDDQFSVERPDGSNFTLKIRSTKLEDSAMYFCASKGVGRGQPQHFGDGTRLSIL.

CDR3 residues: CASSQDPAGETQYF. In DNA form, the CDR3 reads TGCGCCAGCAGCCAAGACCCCGCAGGAGAGACCCAGTACTTC. The chain couples TRBV4-3 to TRBJ2-5; D ambiguous. From germline, CDR1 is LGHNA and CDR2 YSLEER. V was trimmed by 0 bases and J by 4 bases, leaving 9 bases between them. This CDR3 region has 14 residues.

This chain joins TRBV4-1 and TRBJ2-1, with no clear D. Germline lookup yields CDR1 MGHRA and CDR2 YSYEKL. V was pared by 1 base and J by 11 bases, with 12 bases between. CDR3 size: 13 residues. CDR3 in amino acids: CASSQVTVGKQFF. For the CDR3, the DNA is TGCGCCAGCAGCCAAGTAACAGTGGGGAAGCAGTTCTTC.

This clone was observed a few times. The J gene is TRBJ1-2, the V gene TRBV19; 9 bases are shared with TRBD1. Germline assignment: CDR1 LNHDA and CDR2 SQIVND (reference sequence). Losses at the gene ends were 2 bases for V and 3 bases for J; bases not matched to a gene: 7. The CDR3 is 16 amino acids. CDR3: CASSISGTGRHYGYTF. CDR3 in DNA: TGTGCCAGTAGTATATCCGGGACAGGGAGGCACTATGGCTACACCTTC.